The T cell receptor (beta chain) described here comes from a study of shared clonotypes between healthy human individuals. On this clone: Its antigen is not identified.

General study findings and limits: Non-shared clonotypes had lower generation probabilities than those shared by all four donors. Sequencing depth was expected to influence donor clonotype sharing.

CD45RO-negative, CCR7-selected cells formed the naive CD8 fraction, which excluded terminally differentiated effector memory CD45RA+ cells. Only in-frame clones appear in the TCRdb table, and some are missing; sequencing was by immunoSEQ multiplex PCR. The table lists 2 million to 2.5 million clones, around 96% of them singletons. Specimen: naive CD8+ T cells sorted from blood. This receptor was obtained from a young man in good health.

CDR3 loop: CASSLALSGSLNGEQFF. The CDR3 nucleotides are TGTGCCAGCAGCTTAGCGTTGAGCGGGAGCTTAAACGGTGAGCAGTTCTTC. This chain joins TRBV7-9 and TRBJ2-1; TRBD2 matches 8 bases. The length of the CDR3 is 17 residues. Trimming took 0 bases from V and 9 from J; bases not matched to a gene: 13. The germline CDR1 and CDR2 sequences are SEHNR and FQNEAQ (reference sequence).